The clone carrying this T cell receptor beta chain was counted once. As yet, its antigen is unknown. The CDR3 extends over 15 amino acids. The V gene's germline CDR1 is SGHTA and CDR2 FQGTGA. The germline V and J ends were trimmed by 5 bases and 5 bases, with 18 bases remaining between them. Recent acute infections and vaccinations were absent in the healthy HIV-negative adult donors. Naive CD4+ cells were CD45RA-selected; the remaining cells were memory. Profiled with immunoSEQ multiplex PCR; TCRdb holds only in-frame clones, not every one. The data show approximately 1.5 million clones, approximately 98.5% seen once. This sample stems from a study of shared clonotypes between healthy human individuals. Whole-study context: For every donor, three CD4 naive, three CD4 memory, two CD8 naive and one CD8 memory plates were used. Points from the study as a whole: Collection of samples was limited to blood; tissue repertoires likely differ.

Sequenced input: naive CD4+ T cells sorted from blood. Sample subset: CD45RA+ positively selected. The V call is TRBV7-3, the J call TRBJ2-5, with D possibly being TRBD1 or TRBD2 (5 bases each). This receptor was obtained from a man in his thirties or forties in good health. The CDR3 region has the DNA TGTGCCAGCAGCCCCGCGGCTGGGGGTGGCGAGACCCAGTACTTC. Its protein is CASSPAAGGGETQYF.